The rows below give T cell receptor beta chains drawn from one sample of a study of cytomegalovirus exposure and HLA in healthy donors. Here immunoSEQ multiplex PCR was the method, and the copy in TCRdb shows in-frame clones only, minus some. This listing includes about 200,000 clones. The material sequenced was PBMCs. These receptors originate from a boy younger than 18 in good health and CMV-seronegative. Each CDR3 is given with its conserved first and last residue. D genes are given only for firm matches.

v_gene: TRBV9; j_gene: TRBJ2-7; d_gene: TRBD1; CDR3nt: TGTGCCAGCAGCGGGCCGGGACAGTACTACGAGCAGTACTTC; CDR3aa: CASSGPGQYYEQYF
v_gene: TRBV5-6; j_gene: TRBJ2-7; d_gene: -; CDR3nt: TGTGCCAGCAGCACCGGGGGAGTATACGAGCAGTACTTC; CDR3aa: CASSTGGVYEQYF
v_gene: TRBV2; j_gene: TRBJ2-6; d_gene: TRBD1; CDR3nt: TGTGCCAGCAACCGGGACAGTGTCTCTGGGGCCAACGTCCTGACTTTC; CDR3aa: CASNRDSVSGANVLTF
v_gene: TRBV19; j_gene: TRBJ1-6; d_gene: TRBD1; CDR3nt: TGTGCCAGTAGTCCCTGGGACAGGGCCAATTCACCCCTCCACTTT; CDR3aa: CASSPWDRANSPLHF
v_gene: TRBV7-8; j_gene: TRBJ2-3; d_gene: -; CDR3nt: TGTGCCAGCAGCTCCCCGCCGCGGGCGGATACGCAGTATTTT; CDR3aa: CASSSPPRADTQYF
v_gene: TRBV5-4; j_gene: TRBJ2-5; d_gene: -; CDR3nt: TGTGCCAGCAGCTTGGATAGTAGGGGGCGGGGGGCCTCCCAAGAGACCCAGTACTTC; CDR3aa: CASSLDSRGRGASQETQYF
v_gene: TRBV4-3; j_gene: TRBJ2-3; d_gene: TRBD1; CDR3nt: TGCGCCAGCAGCCGGGGACAGCTAAATACGCAGTATTTT; CDR3aa: CASSRGQLNTQYF
v_gene: TRBV27; j_gene: TRBJ2-7; d_gene: TRBD1; CDR3nt: TGTGCCAGCGCAAATCCCTTGGGACAGGGGATCTACGAGCAGTACTTC; CDR3aa: CASANPLGQGIYEQYF
v_gene: TRBV4-1; j_gene: TRBJ2-7; d_gene: TRBD2; CDR3nt: TGCGCCAGCAGCCAAGATGGGACTAGCGGGGTGTACGAGCAGTACTTC; CDR3aa: CASSQDGTSGVYEQYF
v_gene: TRBV6-1; j_gene: TRBJ2-2; d_gene: -; CDR3nt: TGTGCCAGCCCCCGGGTGAACACCGGGGAGCTGTTTTTT; CDR3aa: CASPRVNTGELFF
v_gene: TRBV23-1; j_gene: TRBJ2-7; d_gene: -; CDR3nt: TGCGCCAGCAGCCCAGACAGGCCAAGTAGCTCCTACGAGCAGTACTTC; CDR3aa: CASSPDRPSSSYEQYF
v_gene: TRBV27; j_gene: TRBJ2-4; d_gene: TRBD1; CDR3nt: TGTGCCAGCAGTCTTCGGACAGGGGAGGACATTCAGTACTTC; CDR3aa: CASSLRTGEDIQYF
v_gene: TRBV19; j_gene: TRBJ2-7; d_gene: -; CDR3nt: TGTGCCAGTACCGATGGGGCAGGTACTGACGAGCAGTACTTC; CDR3aa: CASTDGAGTDEQYF
v_gene: TRBV25-1; j_gene: TRBJ2-3; d_gene: -; CDR3nt: TGTGCCAGCAGGGGTCATATCGGACAGAGCACAGATACGCAGTATTTT; CDR3aa: CASRGHIGQSTDTQYF
v_gene: TRBV7-6; j_gene: TRBJ1-6; d_gene: -; CDR3nt: TGTGCCAGCAGCATTAGACAGTATAATTCACCCCTCCACTTT; CDR3aa: CASSIRQYNSPLHF
v_gene: TRBV30; j_gene: TRBJ2-3; d_gene: -; CDR3nt: TGTGCCTGGATTGCGGGGTTCACGCGTACGCAGTATTTT; CDR3aa: CAWIAGFTRTQYF
v_gene: TRBV10-3; j_gene: TRBJ1-1; d_gene: TRBD1; CDR3nt: TGTGCCATCAGTGTAGGGACAGCGGCGAACACTGAAGCTTTCTTT; CDR3aa: CAISVGTAANTEAFF